Detailed here is one TCR beta chain. The clone's antigen remains unknown. Qualities for individual bases were not recorded, and no much larger clone is one base off. The data stem from a study of T cell responses to AZD1222 COVID-19 vaccine (dated by TCRdb to about 2021). Regarding the research as a whole: TCR sequencing covered roughly 230 trial participants: 200 to 220 given two doses of AZD1222 and approximately 25 given two doses of MenACWY control vaccine. Trial participants were enrolled into age subgroups of 18-55, 56-69 and 70-plus years, which contained around 140, 26 and 57 TCR-sequenced participants, respectively.

The CDR3 regions of human TCRbeta chains were analyzed by immunosequencing. Per the authors' processing: TCRs in the repertoires were matched against a reference library of SARS-CoV-2-specific TCRs that had been generated with the MIRA antigen-specificity platform. Breadth meant the fraction of unique TCRs that were SARS-CoV-2-associated, whereas depth meant the fraction of total T cells that were SARS-CoV-2-associated. Each spike-specific TCR was assigned to its reactive spike region and to a CD4 or CD8 class using the MIRA data. Log10-transformed breadth and depth values were compared by one-way ANOVA with Sidak's multiple comparisons tests. The source is immuneACCESS, and TCRdb retained only in-frame sequences with V and J called. Part of the clones is not carried over; for the studies checked, unresolved V genes explain less than half of this, and the remainder is unexplained. D and trimming come from the DNA, and the V and J calls and clone size come from that table. The sample yields around 170,000 clones; 92% were counted once. The ten top clones hold 1.9% of the sample.

CDR1 and CDR2 are drawn from the germline V gene: SGHTA, FQGNSA. The CDR3 sequence holds 18 residues, the cysteine and phenylalanine included. Only the CDR3 portion is preserved as DNA: 54 bases, with reading frame beginning at the first base. Trimming takes 1 base from V and 9 bases from J, and the germline ends sit 28 bases apart. General findings and caveats noted by the study authors: Conclusions about previously exposed vaccinees are limited because only 6 or 7 AZD1222 recipients were SARS-CoV-2 seropositive at baseline. The whole spike protein was spanned by vaccine-associated CD4 TCRs, and dominant responses were seen in regions 160-218 and 743-854. Reportedly, close to half of the unique spike-specific TCRs recognized epitopes lying outside the regions that are mutated in the B.1.351 and B.1.1.7 variants. Because no day 14 peak-response samples were available, the repertoires could be characterized only after the peak T cell response. In the small 56-69-year group, the increase in depth fell short of significance, most likely because of low power. Participants were mostly white British and included more females than males, and it was suggested by the authors that clonal diversity may have been underestimated. After two AZD1222 doses, spike-specific TCR breadth and depth were significantly higher than at day 0 and than in MenACWY recipients.

The label giving this sample's time point can be read as: about 28 days (+/-7) after the second vaccine dose. AZD1222 recipients with second doses at about 4 weeks or about 12 weeks were pooled, because spike-specific TCR depth and breadth did not differ between schedules. Vaccinee samples came from UK trials COV001 and COV002, including a single-blind randomized controlled phase 2/3 trial of AZD1222 (ChAdOx1 nCoV-19) in healthy adults. For TCRbeta chain sequencing, PBMC samples were collected from trial participants at day 0 and at day 28 after the second dose. Source: peripheral blood, taken 28 days after the second AZD1222 dose. This chain is built from TRBV7-2 and TRBJ2-7; a tentative D match to TRBD1 spans 5 bases. The source of this sequence is an adult who received the AZD1222 COVID-19 vaccine. The CDR3 region: CASSLVPLRGPVFLMQYF. The sequenced DNA is TGTGCCAGCAGCTTAGTGCCCCTTAGGGGCCCCGTATTCCTGATGCAGTACTTC.